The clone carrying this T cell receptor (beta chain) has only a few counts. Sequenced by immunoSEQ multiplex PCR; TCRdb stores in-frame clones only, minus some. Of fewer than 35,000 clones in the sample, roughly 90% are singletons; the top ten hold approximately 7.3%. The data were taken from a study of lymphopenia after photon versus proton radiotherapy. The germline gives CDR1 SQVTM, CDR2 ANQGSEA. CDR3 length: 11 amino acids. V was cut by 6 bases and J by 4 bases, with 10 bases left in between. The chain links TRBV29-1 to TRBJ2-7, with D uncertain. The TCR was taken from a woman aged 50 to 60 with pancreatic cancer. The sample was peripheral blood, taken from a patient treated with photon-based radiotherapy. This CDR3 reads CSVQGNYEQYF. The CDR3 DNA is TGCAGCGTCCAAGGGAATTACGAGCAGTACTTC.